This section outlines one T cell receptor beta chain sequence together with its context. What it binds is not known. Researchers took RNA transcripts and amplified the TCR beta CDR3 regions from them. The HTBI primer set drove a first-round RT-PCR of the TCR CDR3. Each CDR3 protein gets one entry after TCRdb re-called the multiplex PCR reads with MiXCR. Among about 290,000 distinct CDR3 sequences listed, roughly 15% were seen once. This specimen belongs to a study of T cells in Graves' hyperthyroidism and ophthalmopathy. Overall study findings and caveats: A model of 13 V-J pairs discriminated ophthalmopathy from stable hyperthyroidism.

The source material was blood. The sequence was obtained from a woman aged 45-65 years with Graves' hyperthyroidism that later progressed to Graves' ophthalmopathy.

The CDR3 DNA follows: TGTGCCAGCAGCCAAGATCGCGGGGGGATCGGAGGTCTCGTCTATGGCTACACCTTC. Protein: CASSQDRGGIGGLVYGYTF. The chain is built from TRBV14 and TRBJ1-2, with a possible D match to TRBD1 (5 bases). This CDR3 spans 19 amino acids. With 0 bases removed from V and 4 bases from J, the gap between germline ends came to 24 bases. Germline V gene data show CDR1 as SGHDN and CDR2 as FVKESK.